This entry concerns a single T cell receptor beta chain. Its antigen remains unidentified. Base qualities are not provided; no much larger clone lies one nucleotide away. This record belongs to a study of CD8+CD57+ T cells in acquired aplastic anemia (dated by TCRdb to between 2017 and 2018). Notes on the research overall: DNA extracted from sorted CD4+ and CD8+ cells had a mean of about 3.2 ug, with a range of 0.2 to 27.4 ug. Healthy donor samples averaged approximately 10 million reads for CD4+ and about 12 million for CD8+ cells. Broader findings and caveats from the paper: No significant difference in CD8+ Simpson's diversity was found between patients and healthy controls (P=0.060). Although 25 to 30 CD8+ CDR3 sequences were shared by patients and controls, these sequences appeared highly expressed in patients and within the immunodominant clones of patients.

The study deep-sequenced TCR repertoires of sorted CD4+ and CD8+ blood T cells from severe aplastic anemia patients and healthy subjects. Ficoll-Paque density gradient centrifugation was used to isolate peripheral blood mononuclear cells. Before DNA extraction, CD4+ and CD8+ T cells were sorted by FACS or by magnetic beads. Profiling of TCR beta VDJ combinations and CDR3 sequences used genomic DNA as the template. TCR repertoire sequencing was run on an Illumina HiSeq 2000. The authors' analysis ran thus. Repertoire assessment relied on Simpson's diversity index, CDR3 size and DJ length profiles, and TRBV/TRBJ rearrangement plots. Whichever DNA sequence was most abundant in the deep sequencing data was defined as the immunodominant clone. CDR3 amino acid sequences were screened for sharing across subjects and compared with published repertoires and the VDJdb database. In TCRdb, the public reads were trimmed at Q25 with fastp and aligned with MiXCR, with productive beta chains retained. Under each unique CDR3 protein, matching rows form one entry showing the most common genes and DNA. What appears here as the V and J calls and clone size reflects TCRdb's work, not the paper's. This sample lists 55,000 to 80,000 distinct CDR3 sequences; 50% to 55% were detected once. Clones ranked in the top ten supply about 8% of the sample.

V drops 3 bases and J drops 2 bases, leaving 11 bases in between. The cysteine opens and the phenylalanine closes a CDR3 of 14 amino acids. CDR3 DNA is the only sequence kept; it has 42 bases, read in frame from the first base. For CDR1 and CDR2, the germline V gene (reference sequence) lists SEHNR and FQNEAQ. The sequence came from a human donor in good health, serving as a control. The specimen was sorted CD4+, CD8+, or CD8+CD57+ T cells (not recorded which) from PBMCs. The chain uses TRBV7-9 and TRBJ2-7; the D gene is perhaps TRBD1 or TRBD2, as each covers 5 bases. The DNA reads as follows: TGTGCCAGCAGCTTTGGTCTGGGGGCCTACGAGCAGTACTTC. Its protein reads: CASSFGLGAYEQYF.